This T cell receptor beta chain originates from a study of vaccination effects on CD4 cells after COVID-19. Whole-study context: Participants each got two BNT162b2 or mRNA-1273 vaccine doses.

The CDR3 runs 15 residues. Trimming left V 5 bases short and J 7 bases short, with 20 bases between. Germline values: CDR1 SGHVS, CDR2 FQNEAQ. Peptide-pool stimulation followed by sequencing identified expanded antigen-specific CD4+ clonotypes in the ViraFEST assay. Subsequent to a culture period of roughly 11 days, CD4+ T cells were isolated. PCR showed that the person got SARS-CoV-2 infection at some point between March and December 2020. Produced via immunoSEQ multiplex PCR; TCRdb's table is partial and in-frame only. The table shows approximately 70,000 clones, with roughly 73% occurring only once. Remarks on this clone: Its antigen is not known.

The V and J genes are TRBV7-8 and TRBJ2-5; possibly TRBD1 or TRBD2 for D (5 bases each). The receptor's source is a human donor who had a prior SARS-CoV-2 infection. The source material was CD4+ T cells from PBMCs cultured with HIV peptides, sampled before COVID-19 vaccination. Subset here: HIV-1 Nef peptide pool negative control/reference culture. The chain's CDR3 is CASSGRGSVRATQYF. The CDR3, as DNA: TGTGCCAGCAGCGGCCGGGGCTCTGTCCGGGCGACCCAGTACTTC. Full variable domain (rest looked up from reference TRBV7-8 and TRBJ2-5): GAGVSQSPRYKVAKRGQDVALRCDPISGHVSLFWYQQALGQGPEFLTYFQNEAQLDKSGLPSDRFFAERPEGSVSTLKIQRTQQEDSAVYLCASSGRGSVRATQYFGPGTRLLVL.